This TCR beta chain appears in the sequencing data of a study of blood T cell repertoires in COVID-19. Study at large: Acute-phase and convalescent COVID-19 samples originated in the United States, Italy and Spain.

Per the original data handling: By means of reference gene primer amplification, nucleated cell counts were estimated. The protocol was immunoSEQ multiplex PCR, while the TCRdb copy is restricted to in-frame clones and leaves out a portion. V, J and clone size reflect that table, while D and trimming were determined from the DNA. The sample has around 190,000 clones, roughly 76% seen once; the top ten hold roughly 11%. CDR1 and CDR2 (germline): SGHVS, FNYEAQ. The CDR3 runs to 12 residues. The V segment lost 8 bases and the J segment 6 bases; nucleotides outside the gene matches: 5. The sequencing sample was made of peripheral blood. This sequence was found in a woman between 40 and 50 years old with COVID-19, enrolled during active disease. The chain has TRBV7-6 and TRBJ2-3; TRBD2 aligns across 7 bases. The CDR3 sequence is CASASGGDTQYF. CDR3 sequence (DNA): TGTGCCAGCGCCTCCGGGGGGGATACGCAGTATTTT.